The 26 T cell receptor beta chains in this list originate from one sample, sequenced in a study of blood T cell repertoires in COVID-19. Measured with immunoSEQ multiplex PCR; TCRdb has only the in-frame clones, and not every one. The sample includes around 240,000 clones, 86% of them seen just once. Sequencing input: peripheral blood. The receptors were sampled from a woman aged 25 to 39 who had recovered from COVID-19.

J is TRBJ1-4 and V is TRBV5-8, with 8 bases fitting TRBD1. The junction had 6 bases not matched to a gene; V was cut back by 0 bases and J by 8 bases. Germline CDR1 reads SGHTS; CDR2 reads YDEGEE. The CDR3 loop spans 15 amino acids. The CDR3 is CASSLAGGLDEKLFF. CDR3 in DNA: TGTGCCAGCAGCTTGGCAGGGGGCTTGGACGAAAAACTGTTTTTT.

The rearrangement joins TRBV2 to TRBJ2-1; the D gene is possibly TRBD2 (6 bases). The germline gives CDR1 SNHLY, CDR2 FYNNEI. V shed 6 bases and J shed 3 bases, with 15 bases lying between them. The CDR3 contains 15 residues. CDR3 amino acids: CASRDPRGFYNEQFF. CDR3 bases: TGTGCCAGCAGGGACCCCCGGGGGTTCTACAATGAGCAGTTCTTC.

The chain links TRBV21-1 to TRBJ1-2; the D segment call TRBD1 is taken from the table without a DNA check. TRBV21-1 is classified as a pseudogene. The CDR3 is made up of 17 amino acids. CDR3: CASSKDDEQGRYGGYTF. The CDR3 DNA follows: TGTGCCAGCAGCAAAGATGACGAACAGGGGCGGTATGGTGGCTACACCTTC.

The chain employs TRBV19 and TRBJ1-3; 7 bases align to TRBD1. The germline gives CDR1 LNHDA, CDR2 SQIVND (reference sequence). Trimming at V came to 6 bases and at J to 8 bases, leaving 10 bases not matched to a gene. The CDR3 consists of 14 residues. The CDR3 sequence is CASRRQGYVDTIYF. The CDR3 nucleotides are TGTGCCAGTAGGAGACAGGGATATGTCGACACCATATATTTT.

The chain combines TRBV4-2 with TRBJ1-4; 7 nucleotides agree with TRBD1. After removal of 5 bases from V and 8 bases from J, the junction contained 8 bases not matched to a gene. The germline gives CDR1 LGHNA, CDR2 YNFKEQ. The CDR3 totals 14 residues. The CDR3 is CASSGDRAQEKLFF. The DNA of the CDR3 is TGTGCCAGCAGCGGAGACAGGGCCCAGGAAAAACTGTTTTTT.

The rearrangement joins TRBV5-3 to TRBJ2-7, with TRBD2 matching 7 bases. TRBV5-3 is recorded as an ORF, its role being uncertain. Germline trimming cut 4 bases from V and 1 base from J; bases unmatched to any gene: 11. This CDR3 has 16 amino acids. The CDR3 DNA follows: TGTGCCAGAAGCCGCTCAAGGACTAGAGGATCCTACGAGCAGTACTTC. It encodes CARSRSRTRGSYEQYF.

This rearrangement joins TRBV29-1 to TRBJ2-3; D is possibly TRBD1 (6 bases). In germline, CDR1 is SQVTM, CDR2 ANQGSEA. The V gene lost 5 bases and the J gene lost 4 bases, with 19 bases spanning the gap. This CDR3 spans 15 amino acids. CDR3 nucleotides: TGCAGCGTTCTCGGTGGGACAAAGGCCCCAGATACGCAGTATTTT. It translates to CSVLGGTKAPDTQYF.

The genes are TRBV5-1 and TRBJ1-1, with 8 bases lining up with TRBD1. Germline V CDR1 and CDR2: SGHRS, YFSETQ. Trimming removed 3 bases from V and 1 base from J; junction bases left unmatched: 17. The CDR3 extends over 19 amino acids. The CDR3, as DNA: TGCGCCAGCAGCTACGCTAATGACAGGGGACCCCTGGGGAACACTGAAGCTTTCTTT. Translating gives CASSYANDRGPLGNTEAFF.

This chain joins TRBV7-9 and TRBJ2-3; D is perhaps TRBD2 (5 bases). Trimming shortened V by 6 bases and J by 5 bases, and 18 bases separated the two germline ends. Germline loops: CDR1 SEHNR, CDR2 FQNEAQ (reference sequence). This CDR3 spans 15 amino acids. The CDR3 here is CASSVTGSRGDTQYF. The CDR3 DNA sequence: TGTGCCAGCAGTGTCACGGGGTCACGTGGAGATACGCAGTATTTT.

The chain employs TRBV19 and TRBJ2-5, with a tentative D call TRBD2 (6 bases). Trimming shortened V by 6 bases and J by 7 bases, and 24 bases separated the two germline ends. Looked up from germline, CDR1 is LNHDA and CDR2 is SQIVND (reference sequence). This CDR3 comprises 16 residues. The CDR3 DNA is TGTGCCAGTAGCAAGAGTGGGGGGAACTACGGCGGGACCCAGTACTTC. Translating it yields CASSKSGGNYGGTQYF.

The sample holds many counts of this clone. The chain couples TRBV12-3 or TRBV12-4 to TRBJ1-5; D uncertain. V was pared by 3 bases and J by 5 bases, with 5 bases between. The CDR3 is made up of 12 amino acids. The CDR3 spells CASSLRDQPQHF. DNA of the CDR3: TGTGCCAGCAGTTTGCGAGATCAGCCCCAGCATTTT.

The J gene is TRBJ1-1, the V gene TRBV19; D unclear. Germline CDR1 and CDR2: LNHDA and SQIVND (reference sequence). V shed 3 bases and J shed 5 bases, with 10 bases lying between them. This CDR3 has 13 amino acids. CDR3 amino acids: CASSMRGRTEAFF. The CDR3 coding sequence is TGTGCCAGTAGTATGCGAGGGAGGACTGAAGCTTTCTTT. Full variable domain (outside the CDR3, taken from reference TRBV19 and TRBJ1-1): DGGITQSPKYLFRKEGQNVTLSCEQNLNHDAMYWYRQDPGQGLRLIYYSQIVNDFQKGDIAEGYSVSREKKESFPLTVTSAQKNPTAFYLCASSMRGRTEAFFGQGTRLTVV.

The chain couples TRBV11-3 to TRBJ2-3, with TRBD1 identical over 7 bases. The V gene end was trimmed by 5 bases and the J gene end by 5 bases; junction bases not matched to a gene: 7. This CDR3 spans 14 amino acids. CDR1 is SGHNT, CDR2 YENEEA, per germline. CDR3 amino acids: CASSKGTVIDTQYF. DNA of the CDR3: TGTGCCAGCAGCAAAGGGACAGTTATAGATACGCAGTATTTT.

This sequence joins TRBV3-1 (or the pseudogene TRBV3-2) and TRBJ2-1; 7 bases fit TRBD2. Trimming took 4 bases from V and 0 from J; bases not matched to a gene: 3. This CDR3 region has 15 residues. CDR1 and CDR2 (germline): LGHDT, YNNKEL (reference sequence). This CDR3 reads CASSLGGSSYNEQFF. In nucleotides, the CDR3 is TGTGCCAGCAGCCTCGGGGGGTCCTCCTACAATGAGCAGTTCTTC.

This rearrangement joins TRBV12-5 to TRBJ2-7; 14 bases match TRBD2. The CDR3 covers 17 residues. The junction had 6 bases not matched to a gene; V was cut back by 5 bases and J by 0 bases. The V gene's germline CDR1 is LGHNT and CDR2 FRNRAP. The CDR3 reads CASGQTSGGVLSYEQYF. CDR3 coding DNA: TGTGCTAGTGGTCAGACTAGCGGGGGGGTTCTCTCCTACGAGCAGTACTTC.

J is TRBJ2-5 and V is TRBV5-1; 7 bases are a match to TRBD2. This CDR3 region has 14 residues. The germline CDR1 and CDR2 sequences are SGHRS and YFSETQ. The junction had 6 bases not matched to a gene; V was cut back by 4 bases and J by 3 bases. The CDR3 loop is CASSAPGLKETQYF. As DNA, the CDR3 is TGCGCCAGCAGCGCTCCGGGACTAAAAGAGACCCAGTACTTC.

CDR3 sequence (DNA): TGTGCCAGCAGTGAAGCGCTTCCGGCAGGGGGCTACACTGAAGCTTTCTTT. Translation gives CASSEALPAGGYTEAFF. The V and J genes are TRBV2 and TRBJ1-1, with 8 positions matching TRBD1. Trimming took 0 bases from V and 3 from J; bases not matched to a gene: 9. Germline V lookup: CDR1 SNHLY, CDR2 FYNNEI. CDR3 length: 17 amino acids.

The chain carries TRBV5-1 and TRBJ1-4, with 10 bases lining up with TRBD1. The length of the CDR3 is 14 residues. V lost 7 bases and J lost 8; bases outside the gene matches: 8. Germline CDR1 reads SGHRS; CDR2 reads YFSETQ. CDR3 in amino acids: CASQRGTGDEKLFF. CDR3 coding DNA: TGCGCCAGCCAGCGTGGGACAGGGGACGAAAAACTGTTTTTT.

The V call is TRBV9, the J call TRBJ2-3, with TRBD2 matching over 9 bases. Unmatched junction bases numbered 5, after V lost 3 bases and J lost 6 bases. The germline V gene has CDR1 SGDLS and CDR2 YYNGEE. This CDR3 has 14 residues. The CDR3 sequence: CASSGGTSFDTQYF. The CDR3 nucleotides read TGTGCCAGCAGCGGCGGGACTAGCTTTGATACGCAGTATTTT.

The rearrangement links TRBV5-5 to TRBJ2-5; D is unresolved. Deletions cut 2 bases from V and 5 bases from J, with 10 bases between. Per germline, CDR1 SGHKS and CDR2 YYEKEE (reference sequence). The CDR3 runs 13 residues. This CDR3 is CASSFDNQETQYF. The CDR3 DNA reads as TGTGCCAGCAGCTTCGACAATCAGGAGACCCAGTACTTC. Filled out from reference TRBV5-5 and TRBJ2-5, the complete variable domain reads DAGVTQSPTHLIKTRGQQVTLRCSPISGHKSVSWYQQVLGQGPQFIFQYYEKEERGRGNFPDRFSARQFPNYSSELNVNALLLGDSALYLCASSFDNQETQYFGPGTRLLVL.

This clone was counted between two and nine times. The chain carries TRBV3-1 (or the pseudogene TRBV3-2) and TRBJ1-2, with D uncertain. The CDR3 sequence is 15 residues long. The germline CDR1 and CDR2 sequences are LGHDT and YNNKEL (reference sequence). The ends were cut back, 1 base at V and 7 bases at J, with 16 bases in the middle. Written as DNA, the CDR3 is TGTGCCAGCAGCCAAGGGAGAAGTGGGTTCTCTGGCTACACCTTC. Protein: CASSQGRSGFSGYTF.

The J gene is TRBJ1-5, the V gene TRBV5-5; D gene unclear. Between the trimmed V and J ends, which lost 2 bases and 0 bases, there was a span of 3 bases. Germline V gene sequence: CDR1 SGHKS, CDR2 YYEKEE (reference sequence). This CDR3 is built from 13 residues. The CDR3 region has the DNA TGTGCCAGCAGCTTCTATAGCAATCAGCCCCAGCATTTT. Translating gives CASSFYSNQPQHF.

The J gene is TRBJ2-7, the V gene TRBV15; D call uncertain. The CDR3 has 15 amino acids. V shed 0 bases and J shed 0 bases, with 9 bases lying between them. Per the germline V gene, CDR1 is LNHNV and CDR2 is YYDKDF (reference sequence). CDR3 sequence: CATSREPVSSYEQYF. CDR3 sequence (DNA): TGTGCCACCAGCAGAGAACCGGTTAGCTCCTACGAGCAGTACTTC.

V is TRBV2 and J is TRBJ2-5, with TRBD2 matching 7 bases. The J segment lost 2 bases and the V segment lost 3 bases, leaving 6 bases of the junction unmatched. This CDR3 has 15 amino acids. The germline V gene encodes CDR1 SNHLY and CDR2 FYNNEI. The CDR3 DNA sequence: TGTGCCAGCAGTGAGAGCCGGGGGGAACAAGAGACCCAGTACTTC. It translates to CASSESRGEQETQYF.

This rearrangement joins TRBV6-5 to TRBJ2-5; D gene uncertain. The CDR3 has 13 residues. The V gene's germline CDR1 is MNHEY and CDR2 SVGAGI. Between the trimmed V and J ends, which lost 2 bases and 0 bases, there was a span of 4 bases. CDR3 sequence (DNA): TGTGCCAGCAGTTACACACACCAAGAGACCCAGTACTTC. It specifies CASSYTHQETQYF.

This clone appeared once. V usage is TRBV4-1 and J usage is TRBJ2-5; 12 bases match TRBD2. CDR3 size: 17 residues. Germline V gives CDR1 MGHRA, CDR2 YSYEKL. J was trimmed by 4 bases and V by 3 bases; bases with no gene match: 9. The CDR3 region is CASSQGASGGVRETQYF. The CDR3, as DNA: TGCGCCAGCAGCCAGGGGGCTAGCGGGGGGGTGCGAGAGACCCAGTACTTC.